A selection of T cell receptor beta chains follows, all from one sample in a study of blood T cell repertoires in COVID-19. Here immunoSEQ multiplex PCR was the method, and the copy in TCRdb shows in-frame clones only, minus some. The data hold about 310,000 clones, with around 86% observed a single time. What was sequenced was peripheral blood. All receptors come from a man in his forties or fifties with active or convalescent COVID-19. Both conserved end residues are part of each CDR3. D genes are given only for firm matches. Rows may omit the clone size; those that give it use once, few, many or a size class.

V	J	D	size	CDR3	DNA
TRBV7-2	TRBJ1-1	.	.	CASSLGSGLMNTEAFF	TGTGCCAGCAGCTTAGGGTCAGGGTTAATGAACACTGAAGCTTTCTTT
TRBV6-5	TRBJ2-1	.	.	CASSRAYNEQFF	TGTGCCAGCAGTCGGGCCTACAATGAGCAGTTCTTC
TRBV6-2/TRBV6-3	TRBJ1-2	.	few	CASSSLLPYGYTF	TGTGCCAGCAGCTCCCTTCTACCCTATGGCTACACCTTC
TRBV7-2	TRBJ2-6	TRBD1	.	CASSPRQGTGANVLTF	TGTGCCAGCAGCCCCCGACAGGGTACCGGGGCCAACGTCCTGACTTTC
TRBV29-1	TRBJ1-1	.	.	CSVSRVESNEAFF	TGCAGCGTTTCCAGGGTAGAATCCAATGAAGCTTTCTTT
TRBV27	TRBJ2-1	TRBD2	.	CASSYLAGSYNEQFF	TGTGCCAGCAGTTACCTAGCGGGTTCCTACAATGAGCAGTTCTTC
TRBV10-2	TRBJ2-3	TRBD2	.	CATKLAGHYSTDTQYF	TGCGCCACCAAACTAGCGGGGCATTATAGCACAGATACGCAGTATTTT
TRBV10-3	TRBJ2-2	TRBD1	.	CATTDRVNTGELFF	TGTGCCACGACGGACAGGGTGAACACCGGGGAGCTGTTTTTT
TRBV4-1	TRBJ1-1	TRBD1	.	CASSLSRGTGDTEAFF	TGCGCCAGCAGCCTTTCCAGGGGGACGGGGGACACTGAAGCTTTCTTT
TRBV11-2	TRBJ1-4	TRBD1	.	CASSSTGGLGEKLFF	TGTGCCAGCAGCTCGACAGGGGGCTTGGGGGAAAAACTGTTTTTT
TRBV7-2	TRBJ2-7	TRBD2	.	CASSPGLAQQYF	TGTGCCAGCAGCCCAGGACTAGCGCAGCAGTACTTC
TRBV5-1	TRBJ1-1	.	.	CASSLQGPQGEAFF	TGCGCCAGCAGCTTACAGGGTCCTCAGGGTGAAGCTTTCTTT
TRBV27	TRBJ1-1	.	.	CASNSPGGGLAEAFF	TGTGCCAGCAACTCACCCGGCGGGGGGCTGGCGGAAGCTTTCTTT
TRBV7-9	TRBJ1-4	TRBD1	.	CASSQLYTGGATNEKLFF	TGTGCCAGCAGCCAACTGTACACAGGGGGTGCGACTAATGAAAAACTGTTTTTT
TRBV29-1	TRBJ1-1	.	.	CSVKGGVGGRSTEAFF	TGCAGCGTTAAAGGTGGGGTTGGGGGGAGGAGCACTGAAGCTTTCTTT
TRBV5-1	TRBJ1-3	.	once	CASSESSGNTIYF	TGCGCCAGCAGCGAGAGCTCTGGAAACACCATATATTTT
TRBV27	TRBJ2-1	TRBD2	.	CASSLRLAGVPNEQFF	TGTGCCAGCAGTTTACGGTTAGCGGGAGTTCCCAATGAGCAGTTCTTC
TRBV5-1	TRBJ2-7	.	few	CASSLDRPYEQYF	TGCGCCAGCAGCTTGGACAGACCCTACGAGCAGTACTTC
TRBV18	TRBJ2-4	.	.	CASSPAAQRSLAKNIQYF	TGTGCCAGCTCACCCGCCGCGCAGCGGAGTTTAGCCAAAAACATTCAGTACTTC
TRBV2	TRBJ1-2	.	.	CASGGTDYGYTF	TGTGCCAGCGGGGGGACGGACTATGGCTACACCTTC
TRBV4-2	TRBJ2-3	TRBD1	.	CASSQEAGQGMGLSTDTQYF	TGTGCCAGCAGCCAAGAGGCGGGACAGGGGATGGGCCTCAGCACAGATACGCAGTATTTT
TRBV5-1	TRBJ1-1	TRBD1	.	CASTMLGGGNTEAFF	TGCGCCAGCACCATGTTAGGGGGCGGGAACACTGAAGCTTTCTTT
TRBV7-9	TRBJ2-5	.	.	CASSLQTVRTRTLQETQYF	TGTGCCAGCAGCTTACAAACGGTCCGGACACGTACCCTTCAAGAGACCCAGTACTTC
TRBV28	TRBJ2-1	TRBD2	.	CASSFNGLARWNEQFF	TGTGCCAGCAGTTTCAACGGACTAGCGAGGTGGAATGAGCAGTTCTTC
TRBV7-6	TRBJ1-1	.	.	CASSYFWGAEAFF	TGTGCCAGCAGTTACTTCTGGGGAGCTGAAGCTTTCTTT
TRBV28	TRBJ1-5	.	.	CASSLQDSYQPQHF	TGTGCCAGCAGTCTCCAGGACAGCTATCAGCCCCAGCATTTT
TRBV6-2/TRBV6-3	TRBJ1-1	.	.	CASSYGRGSWNTEAFF	TGTGCCAGCAGTTACGGACGGGGAAGTTGGAACACTGAAGCTTTCTTT
TRBV5-1	TRBJ2-7	TRBD2	.	CASSLISGGYEQYF	TGCGCCAGCAGCTTGATTAGCGGGGGCTACGAGCAGTACTTC
TRBV29-1	TRBJ1-2	.	.	CSVVLQEFNYGYTF	TGCAGCGTCGTATTACAGGAATTTAACTATGGCTACACCTTC
TRBV18	TRBJ2-7	TRBD1	.	CASSHDRDNYEQYF	TGTGCCAGCTCACACGACAGGGATAACTACGAGCAGTACTTC
TRBV7-3	TRBJ2-1	.	.	CASRAQNYNEQFF	TGTGCCAGCAGAGCACAGAACTACAATGAGCAGTTCTTC
TRBV15	TRBJ2-1	TRBD1	.	CATSRDHPKGAAPYNEQFF	TGTGCCACCAGCAGAGATCACCCCAAGGGGGCGGCCCCCTACAATGAGCAGTTCTTC
TRBV9	TRBJ1-3	TRBD1	.	CASSVETGGLGNTIYF	TGTGCCAGCAGCGTAGAAACAGGGGGCTTAGGAAACACCATATATTTT
TRBV9	TRBJ2-1	TRBD2	.	CASSPPWAGGPWNHNEQFF	TGTGCCAGCAGCCCGCCGTGGGCGGGAGGGCCGTGGAACCACAATGAGCAGTTCTTC
TRBV3-1/TRBV3-2	TRBJ1-2	.	.	CASSQAQGSGYTF	TGTGCCAGCAGCCAAGCCCAGGGTAGTGGCTACACCTTC
TRBV18	TRBJ1-2	.	.	CASSPGGRRNYGYTF	TGTGCCAGCTCACCGGGAGGACGGAGGAACTATGGCTACACCTTC
TRBV7-3	TRBJ1-1	.	once	CASSLIGQTEAFF	TGTGCCAGCAGCTTGATTGGACAGACTGAAGCTTTCTTT
TRBV2	TRBJ1-4	TRBD1	.	CASSEAGTGGEKLFF	TGTGCCAGCAGTGAAGCGGGGACAGGGGGGGAAAAACTGTTTTTT
TRBV7-9	TRBJ2-1	.	.	CASSLARAGNWGGRNEQFF	TGTGCCAGCAGCTTAGCGAGGGCGGGCAACTGGGGAGGTAGGAATGAGCAGTTCTTC
TRBV19	TRBJ1-1	.	.	CATGTPGRAMNTEAFF	TGTGCCACCGGGACTCCCGGGAGGGCTATGAACACTGAAGCTTTCTTT
TRBV6-6	TRBJ2-3	.	.	CASSYSRDLPTDTQYF	TGTGCCAGCAGTTATTCCCGGGACTTACCTACAGATACGCAGTATTTT
TRBV5-6	TRBJ2-7	TRBD1	.	CASSPWDRATGEQYF	TGTGCCAGCAGCCCCTGGGACAGGGCGACGGGGGAGCAGTACTTC
TRBV28	TRBJ1-3	.	.	CASSLESRAGNTIYF	TGTGCCAGCAGTTTAGAATCCAGGGCTGGAAACACCATATATTTT
TRBV6-5	TRBJ1-5	.	.	CASSYSGDSNQPQHF	TGTGCCAGCAGTTATTCAGGGGATAGCAATCAGCCCCAGCATTTT
TRBV5-1	TRBJ2-3	.	.	CASSLAGNTQYF	TGCGCCAGCAGCTTGGCGGGAAATACGCAGTATTTT
TRBV15	TRBJ1-5	TRBD1	.	CATSRGQWDQPQHF	TGTGCCACCAGCAGGGGACAGTGGGATCAGCCCCAGCATTTT
TRBV6-2/TRBV6-3	TRBJ1-2	TRBD1	.	CASSIGQGNYGYTF	TGTGCCAGCAGCATAGGACAGGGAAACTATGGCTACACCTTC
TRBV18	TRBJ1-2	TRBD1	.	CASSPGTETYGYTF	TGTGCCAGCTCACCCGGGACAGAAACCTATGGCTACACCTTC
TRBV25-1	TRBJ1-2	.	.	CASSPTASLHGYTF	TGTGCCAGCAGTCCGACAGCTTCTCTCCATGGCTACACCTTC
TRBV7-8	TRBJ2-5	TRBD2	once	CASSSQTSGGQETQYF	TGTGCCAGCAGTAGTCAGACTAGCGGGGGCCAAGAGACCCAGTACTTC
TRBV29-1	TRBJ1-1	.	.	CSVSQWTEAFF	TGCAGCGTTTCTCAGTGGACTGAAGCTTTCTTT